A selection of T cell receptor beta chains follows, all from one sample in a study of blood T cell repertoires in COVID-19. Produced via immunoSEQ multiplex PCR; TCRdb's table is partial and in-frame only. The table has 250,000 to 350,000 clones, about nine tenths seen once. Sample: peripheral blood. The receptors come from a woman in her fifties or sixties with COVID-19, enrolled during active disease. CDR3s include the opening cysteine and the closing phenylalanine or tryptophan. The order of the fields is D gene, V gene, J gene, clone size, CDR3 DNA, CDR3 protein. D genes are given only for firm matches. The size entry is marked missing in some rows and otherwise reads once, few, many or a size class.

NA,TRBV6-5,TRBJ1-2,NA,TGTGCCAGCAGTTACTCGAGTCCCTATGGCTACACCTTC,CASSYSSPYGYTF
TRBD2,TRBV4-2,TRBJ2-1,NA,TGTGCCAGCAGCCAAACTCCAGCGGGAATATTGGGGAATGAGCAGTTCTTC,CASSQTPAGILGNEQFF
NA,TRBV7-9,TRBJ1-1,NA,TGTGCCAGCAGCTTGACAGGTTTGATCACTGAAGCTTTCTTT,CASSLTGLITEAFF
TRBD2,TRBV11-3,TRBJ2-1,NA,TGTGCCAGCAGCCCCTCAAGCGGGAGCTCCTACAATGAGCAGTTCTTC,CASSPSSGSSYNEQFF
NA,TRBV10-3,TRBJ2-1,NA,TGTGCCATCAGTACGGACAGAGGAGGCAATGAGCAGTTCTTC,CAISTDRGGNEQFF
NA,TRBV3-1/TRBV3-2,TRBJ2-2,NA,TGTGCCAGCAGCCAAGCGTTGGGGCGCGGGGAGCTGTTTTTT,CASSQALGRGELFF
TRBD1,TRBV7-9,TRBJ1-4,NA,TGTGCCAGCACTCCGGGACAGGGGCCTAATGAAAAACTGTTTTTT,CASTPGQGPNEKLFF
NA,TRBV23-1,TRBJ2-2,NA,TGCGCCAGCAGTCAATCGAGAGGGCTACCGAACAGCGGGGAGCTGTTTTTT,CASSQSRGLPNSGELFF
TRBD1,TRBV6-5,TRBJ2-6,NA,TGTGCCAGCACCGGGGCCGGGACAGCGGCCGTCCTGACTTTC,CASTGAGTAAVLTF
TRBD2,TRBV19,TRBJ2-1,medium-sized,TGTGCCAGTAGTCGACTAGCGGGAATACGGGACAATGAGCAGTTCTTC,CASSRLAGIRDNEQFF
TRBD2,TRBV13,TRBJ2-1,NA,TGTGCCAGCAGCTTAGGCGCGGGAGGACCTTACAATGAGCAGTTCTTC,CASSLGAGGPYNEQFF
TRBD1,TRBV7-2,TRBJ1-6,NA,TGTGCCAGCAGCGTAGACAGGGGTAATAATTCACCCCTCCACTTT,CASSVDRGNNSPLHF
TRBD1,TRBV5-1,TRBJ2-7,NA,TGCGCCAGCAGCCGGAACGTCCTTGACAGGGGAGGCGGAGAGCAGTACTTC,CASSRNVLDRGGGEQYF
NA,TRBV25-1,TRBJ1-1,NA,TGTGCCAGCTCGGCGGGGGAGAGCACTGAAGCTTTCTTT,CASSAGESTEAFF
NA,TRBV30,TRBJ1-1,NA,TGTGCCTGGAGTGTGCCAGGGTGGAACACTGAAGCTTTCTTT,CAWSVPGWNTEAFF
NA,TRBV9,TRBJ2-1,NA,TGTGCCAGCAGTAAAGGTGGGAGTTCCTACAATGAGCAGTTCTTC,CASSKGGSSYNEQFF
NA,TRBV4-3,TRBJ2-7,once,TGCGCCAGCAGCCAAGATCTTGGACAGTCTTACTACGAGCAGTACTTC,CASSQDLGQSYYEQYF
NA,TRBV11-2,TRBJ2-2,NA,TGTGCCAGCAGCCCATCGACAGGTTACACCGGGGAGCTGTTTTTT,CASSPSTGYTGELFF
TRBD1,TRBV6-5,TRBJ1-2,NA,TGTGCCAGTGGACAGGGGTTCGGCTACACCTTC,CASGQGFGYTF
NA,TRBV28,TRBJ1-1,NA,TGTGCCAGCAGTCCATTGCTAGGTGGAGGCCCCATCGGAGCTTTCTTT,CASSPLLGGGPIGAFF
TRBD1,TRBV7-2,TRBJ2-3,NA,TGTGCCAGCAGCCCCGCCCCCGGGACAGGGGGCGATACGCAGTATTTT,CASSPAPGTGGDTQYF
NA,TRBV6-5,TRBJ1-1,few,TGTGCCAGCAGTTTGAAGGCTAGCGGGGGAACTGAAGCTTTCTTT,CASSLKASGGTEAFF
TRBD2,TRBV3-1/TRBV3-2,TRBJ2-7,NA,TGTGCCAGCTTGTTCTTTCGGTGGAGACTAGCGGGAATCTACGAGCAGTACTTC,CASLFFRWRLAGIYEQYF
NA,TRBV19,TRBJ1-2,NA,TGTGCCAGTAGTCTGACATCTCATGGCTACACCTTC,CASSLTSHGYTF
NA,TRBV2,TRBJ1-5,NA,TGTGCCAGCAGTCCGGGGGGCGGCGGGGCCTTATATAGCAATCAGCCCCAGCATTTT,CASSPGGGGALYSNQPQHF
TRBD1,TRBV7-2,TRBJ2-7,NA,TGTGCCAGCAGCTTACGGTACAGGGGGGCCTACGAGCAGTACTTC,CASSLRYRGAYEQYF
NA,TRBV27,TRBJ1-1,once,TGTGCCAGCAGTTTATCGTCCGGGGGGACGAGTGAAGCTTTCTTT,CASSLSSGGTSEAFF
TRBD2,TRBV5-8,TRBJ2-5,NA,TGTGCCAGCAGCTTGATCCTAGCGGGAAGGGAGACCCAGTACTTC,CASSLILAGRETQYF
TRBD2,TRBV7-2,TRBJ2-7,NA,TGTGCCAGCAGCCTAGACGGGACTACGTCTGGCGAGCAGTACTTC,CASSLDGTTSGEQYF
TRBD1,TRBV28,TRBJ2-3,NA,TGTGCCTTCAGGCCAGGGGGTACAGATACGCAGTATTTT,CAFRPGGTDTQYF
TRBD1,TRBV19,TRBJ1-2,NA,TGTGCCAGTAACACCTACGGGACAGGAGGCTACACCTTC,CASNTYGTGGYTF
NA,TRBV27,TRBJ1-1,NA,TGTGCCAGCAGTTTATGGGGGGTGAACACTGAAGCTTTCTTT,CASSLWGVNTEAFF
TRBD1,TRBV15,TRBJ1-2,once,TGTGCCACCAGATACAGGGGCTTGTTAGGCTACACCTTC,CATRYRGLLGYTF
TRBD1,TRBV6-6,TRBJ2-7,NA,TGTGCCAGCAGTCCGAGGGGGCTTACCTACGAGCAGTACTTC,CASSPRGLTYEQYF
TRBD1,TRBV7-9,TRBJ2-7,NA,TGTGCCAGCAGCTCCAACCTGGACAGGGGTCCCTCCTACGAGCAGTACTTC,CASSSNLDRGPSYEQYF
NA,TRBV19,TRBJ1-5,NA,TGTGCCAGTAGTTCCGGGACACGTTGGCCCCAGCATTTT,CASSSGTRWPQHF
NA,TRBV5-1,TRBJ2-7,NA,TGCGCCAGCAGCTTGGGTCGGGGTGTTCGGTGGGAGTCCTACGAGCAGTACTTC,CASSLGRGVRWESYEQYF
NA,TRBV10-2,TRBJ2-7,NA,TGCGCCAGCAGTGAGTTCGGAGCCGCTAACTCCTACGAGCAGTACTTC,CASSEFGAANSYEQYF
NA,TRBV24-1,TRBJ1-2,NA,TGTGCCACCAGTGATCCTTCCGCTAACTATGGCTACACCTTC,CATSDPSANYGYTF
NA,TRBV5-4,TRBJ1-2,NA,TGTGCCAGCAGCTTCCCCACAGGGTTAGCTAACTATGGCTACACCTTC,CASSFPTGLANYGYTF
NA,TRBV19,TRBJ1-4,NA,TGTGCCAGTAGGAATATCCGCAGGGGTTCTAATGAAAAACTGTTTTTT,CASRNIRRGSNEKLFF
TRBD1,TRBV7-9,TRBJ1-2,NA,TGTGCCAGCAGCCCAGGGGGCGCTTGGGGCTACACCTTC,CASSPGGAWGYTF
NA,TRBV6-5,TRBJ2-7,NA,TGTGCCAGCAGGGACATACTATATGAGAGTGCCGAGCAGTACTTC,CASRDILYESAEQYF
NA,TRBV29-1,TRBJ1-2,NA,TGCAGCGTTGTTCACTCCTATGGCTACACCTTC,CSVVHSYGYTF
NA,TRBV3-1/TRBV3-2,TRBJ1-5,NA,TGTGCCAGCAGCCAAGACGGCGGGGGTTTTCAGCCCCAGCATTTT,CASSQDGGGFQPQHF
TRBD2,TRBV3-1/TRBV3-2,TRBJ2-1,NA,TGTGCCAGCAGTACTACTAGCGGGAGGGCCCGGCAGTTCTTC,CASSTTSGRARQFF
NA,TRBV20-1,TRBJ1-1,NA,TGCAGTGCTAGTGCCGGGACAATATTTGAAGCTTTCTTT,CSASAGTIFEAFF
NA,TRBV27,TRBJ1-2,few,TGTGCCAGCAGTTTATCTTCCGCTAAGGGAGGAGGCTACACCTTC,CASSLSSAKGGGYTF
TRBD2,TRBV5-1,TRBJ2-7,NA,TGCGCCAGCAGCCCGACTAGCGGGGTAACCTACGAGCAGTACTTC,CASSPTSGVTYEQYF
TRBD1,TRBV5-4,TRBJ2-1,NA,TGTGCCAGCAGCTTGGGGACAGGGACCTACAATGAGCAGTTCTTC,CASSLGTGTYNEQFF
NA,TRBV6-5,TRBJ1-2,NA,TGTGCCAGCGATGGTAGCGTTAACTATGGCTACACCTTC,CASDGSVNYGYTF
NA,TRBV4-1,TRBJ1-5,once,TGCGCCAGCAGCCATCCGAATCAGCCCCAGCATTTT,CASSHPNQPQHF
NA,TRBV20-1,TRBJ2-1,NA,TGCAGTGCTAGAGATAGGGGTGAGCAGTTCTTC,CSARDRGEQFF
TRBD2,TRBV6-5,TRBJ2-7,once,TGTGCCAGCAGTTACCGGACTAGCGGCTACGAGCAGTACTTC,CASSYRTSGYEQYF
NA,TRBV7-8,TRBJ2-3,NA,TGTGCCAGCAGGACTGGGACAATTGACACAGATACGCAGTATTTT,CASRTGTIDTDTQYF